The source of this T cell receptor (beta chain) is a study of T cell responses to AZD1222 COVID-19 vaccine. Measured with immunoSEQ multiplex PCR; TCRdb has only the in-frame clones, and not every one. This table has 130,000 or so clones, about 93% appearing once. General study results and limits: Targets within unmutated variant regions were reportedly found for nearly half of spike-specific TCRs.

This clone was detected only once. What it binds is not known. The sample was peripheral blood, taken 28 days after the second dose of the MenACWY control vaccine. The clonotype comes from an adult who received the MenACWY meningococcal vaccine as a control.

The CDR3 DNA reads TGTGCCAGCAGCGCCCGACTAGCCGGGCACACAGATACGCAGTATTTT. It codes for CASSARLAGHTDTQYF. The rearrangement links TRBV9 to TRBJ2-3, with TRBD2 matching over 7 bases. Germline CDR1 SGDLS, CDR2 YYNGEE. J was trimmed by 2 bases and V by 3 bases; bases with no gene match: 9. The CDR3 sequence is 16 residues long.